This T cell receptor beta chain appears in the sequencing data of a study of early T cells in non-severe SARS-CoV-2 infection. Study overall: Sequencing of bulk RNA from unsorted whole blood was done, without chain pairing. Notes on the study in general: There was a bias toward anti-spike CD8 responses in VDJdb matching, which missed private and CD4 specificities.

Only a few counts were recorded for this clonotype. Its antigen is not identified. Individual cDNA molecules carried attached unique molecular identifiers. From the 5' RACE reads, TCRdb called clonotypes with MiXCR, one entry per CDR3 protein. The sample includes approximately 76,000 distinct CDR3 sequences, about an eighth of them seen just once. There are 13 residues in the CDR3. Germline lookup yields CDR1 LNHDA and CDR2 SQIVND (reference sequence). V was cut by 3 bases and J by 3 bases, with 9 bases left in between. V usage is TRBV19 and J usage is TRBJ2-7; D unresolved. This TCR came from an adult who was a healthcare worker with PCR-confirmed SARS-CoV-2 infection or an uninfected control (not recorded which). Sequencing input: whole blood. CDR3 sequence (DNA): TGTGCCAGTAGTATCAAACAAGACTACGAGCAGTACTTC. Translated, it gives CASSIKQDYEQYF.